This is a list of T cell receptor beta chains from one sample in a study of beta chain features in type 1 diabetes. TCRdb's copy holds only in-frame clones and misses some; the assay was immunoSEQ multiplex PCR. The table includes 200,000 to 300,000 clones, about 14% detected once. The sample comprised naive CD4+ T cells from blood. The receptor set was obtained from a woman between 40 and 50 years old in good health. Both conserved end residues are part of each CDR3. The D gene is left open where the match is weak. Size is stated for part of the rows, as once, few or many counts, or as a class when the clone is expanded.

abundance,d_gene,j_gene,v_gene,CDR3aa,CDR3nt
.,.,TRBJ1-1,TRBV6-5,CASSYEVGRANTEAFF,TGTGCCAGCAGTTACGAGGTAGGCAGGGCGAACACTGAAGCTTTCTTT
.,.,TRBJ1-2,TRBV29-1,CSVEPTQSGYTF,TGCAGCGTTGAGCCCACACAATCGGGCTACACCTTC
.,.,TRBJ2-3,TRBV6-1,CASSHRKTDTQYF,TGTGCCAGCAGTCACAGAAAAACAGATACGCAGTATTTT
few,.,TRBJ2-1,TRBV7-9,CASSLVEGINEQFF,TGTGCCAGCAGCTTAGTGGAGGGGATCAATGAGCAGTTCTTC
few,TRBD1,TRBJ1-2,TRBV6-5,CASSYSNPRGNYGYTF,TGTGCCAGCAGTTACTCGAATCCCAGGGGGAACTATGGCTACACCTTC
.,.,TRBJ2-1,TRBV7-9,CASSHAGTAGEQFF,TGTGCCAGCAGCCACGCGGGGACCGCGGGGGAGCAGTTCTTC
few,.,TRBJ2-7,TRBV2,CASLAAASIFSYEQYF,TGTGCCAGCCTCGCCGCTGCTAGCATTTTCTCCTACGAGCAGTACTTC
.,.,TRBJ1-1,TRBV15,CATSRESTGNTEAFF,TGTGCCACCAGCAGAGAGTCGACAGGGAACACTGAAGCTTTCTTT
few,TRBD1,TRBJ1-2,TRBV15,CATSRDRGGTEYGYTF,TGTGCCACCAGCAGAGATCGAGGGGGCACGGAGTATGGCTACACCTTC
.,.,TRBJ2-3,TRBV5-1,CASSLMAIADTQYF,TGCGCCAGCAGCTTGATGGCAATCGCCGATACGCAGTATTTT
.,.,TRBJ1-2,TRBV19,CASSIVGGQASVYGYTF,TGTGCCAGTAGTATCGTAGGCGGACAAGCCTCCGTCTATGGCTACACCTTC
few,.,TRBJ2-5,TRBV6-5,CASSYSSVETQYF,TGTGCCAGCAGTTACTCCAGCGTGGAGACCCAGTACTTC
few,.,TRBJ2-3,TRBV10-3,CAISEQRGQDTQYF,TGTGCCATCAGTGAGCAGCGGGGACAAGATACGCAGTATTTT
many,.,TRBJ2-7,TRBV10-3,CAISESGRQANEQYF,TGTGCCATCAGTGAGTCGGGTAGACAGGCAAACGAGCAGTACTTC
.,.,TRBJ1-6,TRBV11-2,CASSLAGGSASPLHF,TGTGCCAGCAGCCTCGCTGGAGGCAGCGCATCACCCCTCCACTTT
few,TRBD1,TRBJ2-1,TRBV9,CASSVEQGYYNEQFF,TGTGCCAGCAGCGTGGAACAGGGGTATTACAATGAGCAGTTCTTC
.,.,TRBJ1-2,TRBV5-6,CASSLAGGMVLGYTF,TGTGCCAGCAGCTTGGCGGGAGGGATGGTCTTGGGCTACACCTTC
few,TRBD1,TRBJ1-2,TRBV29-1,CSVEVNRGDYGYTF,TGCAGCGTTGAAGTTAACAGGGGGGACTATGGCTACACCTTC
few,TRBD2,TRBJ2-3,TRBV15,CATTEPRLAGTDTQYF,TGTGCCACCACCGAGCCCCGGCTAGCGGGGACAGATACGCAGTATTTT
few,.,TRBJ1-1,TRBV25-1,CASSGGWTEAFF,TGTGCCAGCTCCGGAGGCTGGACTGAAGCTTTCTTT
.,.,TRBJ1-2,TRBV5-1,CASSLGATEVYGYTF,TGCGCCAGCAGCTTGGGGGCCACAGAAGTCTATGGCTACACCTTC
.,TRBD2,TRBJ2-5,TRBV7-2,CASSFLAGGDPRETQYF,TGTGCCAGCAGCTTCCTGGCGGGGGGGGATCCTAGAGAGACCCAGTACTTC
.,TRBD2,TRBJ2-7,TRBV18,CASSALPSGGYEQYF,TGTGCCAGCTCAGCCCTCCCTAGCGGGGGTTACGAGCAGTACTTC
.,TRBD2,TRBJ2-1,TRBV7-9,CASSLAGTRNNEQFF,TGTGCCAGCAGCTTAGCCGGGACTAGGAACAATGAGCAGTTCTTC